This is a list of T cell receptor beta chains from one sample in a study of response to subunit inactivated influenza vaccine. TCRdb re-called the RT-PCR reads through MiXCR, storing one row per CDR3 protein. The sample lists more than 700,000 distinct CDR3 sequences, less than 25% occurring once. Sequencing used PBMCs from blood, obtained 5 days after vaccination. The receptors shown here come from a man aged 50-59 years who received an inactivated influenza vaccine. Both conserved end residues are part of each CDR3. D genes are given only for firm matches. For some rows the clone size is stated as once, few or many, or as a class when expanded; others skip it.

D gene,clone size,J gene,V gene,CDR3 DNA,CDR3 protein
NA,few,TRBJ1-1,TRBV3-1,TGTGCCAGCAGCCAAGATTGGGGGAGCCCGAACACTGAAGCTTTCTTT,CASSQDWGSPNTEAFF
NA,NA,TRBJ2-2,TRBV7-8,TGTGCCAGCAGCCCCGGGCCTAGAACTTTAGGCGGGGAGCTGTTTTTT,CASSPGPRTLGGELFF
NA,NA,TRBJ1-5,TRBV24-1,TGTGCCACCAGTGATTCGAGCGAGGGGGTGGGACAGCCCCAGCATTTT,CATSDSSEGVGQPQHF
NA,many,TRBJ2-2,TRBV11-2,TGTGCCAGCAGCTTAGGCGAGGCCGGGGAGCTGTTTTTT,CASSLGEAGELFF
NA,many,TRBJ1-1,TRBV5-1,TGTGCCAGCAGTTGGGGGAACACTGAAGCTTTCTTT,CASSWGNTEAFF
TRBD2,few,TRBJ2-1,TRBV20-1,TGCAGTGCAAGGACTAGCGGGGGGGCCAAGGATGAGCAGTTCTTC,CSARTSGGAKDEQFF
NA,few,TRBJ1-2,TRBV5-1,TGCGCCAGCCGCCTCGATTCGGGCTATGGCTACACCTTC,CASRLDSGYGYTF
NA,NA,TRBJ1-6,TRBV18,TGTGCCAGCTCCCCGTCAGGGGATAATTCACCCCTCCACTTT,CASSPSGDNSPLHF
NA,few,TRBJ2-7,TRBV20-1,TGCAGTGCTAGAGATCTAGCTGAGAGCTCCTACGAGCAGTACTTC,CSARDLAESSYEQYF
TRBD2,few,TRBJ2-1,TRBV7-8,TGTGCCAGCAGCCGAACTAGCGGGAGTTTCAATGAGCAGTTCTTC,CASSRTSGSFNEQFF
NA,once,TRBJ2-1,TRBV6-4,TGTGCCAGCAGTGACTCTTTTTGGGATGAGCAGTTCTTC,CASSDSFWDEQFF
TRBD1,few,TRBJ2-7,TRBV5-8,TGTGCCAGCAGCTTGTACCGGACAGGGACTTTCCACGAGCAGTACTTC,CASSLYRTGTFHEQYF